Listed here are 29 T cell receptor beta chains from one sample, sequenced in a study of T cells after yellow fever vaccination. TCRdb reprocessed the 5' RACE reads with MiXCR, giving one entry per CDR3 protein. The sample contains a few hundred thousand distinct CDR3 sequences, about 15% of which appear only once. This specimen consisted of PBMCs, obtained about 5 days after the first yellow fever vaccination. The receptor source for this set is a man aged 18 to 30 who received the YFV17D yellow fever vaccine.

Only a few counts were recorded for this clonotype. The gene calls are TRBV12-3 or TRBV12-4 and TRBJ2-3, with TRBD2 as a possible D gene (6 bases). Trimming took off 6 bases at V and 8 bases at J, with 24 bases between the two ends. There are 16 residues in the CDR3. The CDR3 protein is CASSNPGLLVRGTQYF. In DNA, the CDR3 is TGTGCCAGCAGCAACCCGGGACTCTTGGTACGCGGTACGCAGTATTTT.

Details on this clonotype: The junction and the germline gene differ at one end; a read error may be behind it. The V gene is TRBV4-2, the J gene TRBJ2-7; the D is unclear. The V gene's germline CDR1 is LGHNA and CDR2 YNFKEQ. This CDR3 is 15 amino acids long. In DNA, the CDR3 is TGTGCCAGCAGCCAAGATAATTTGAAGGCGACGGCCGAAAACTTC. The encoded protein is CASSQDNLKATAENF.

This clonotype was seen only a few times. The chain carries TRBV7-8 and TRBJ2-7; 14 nucleotides align to TRBD2. Germline V lookup: CDR1 SGHVS, CDR2 FQNEAQ. The CDR3 is 17 amino acids. Germline trimming cut 3 bases from V and 2 bases from J; bases unmatched to any gene: 6. The chain's CDR3 is CASSLRGLAGGTYEQYF. Here the CDR3 DNA reads TGTGCCAGCAGCTTGAGAGGACTAGCGGGGGGTACCTACGAGCAGTACTTC.

This chain links TRBV27 with TRBJ1-1; D not certain. Trimming stripped 1 base from V and 0 bases from J, with 9 bases between. The V gene's germline CDR1 is MNHEY and CDR2 SMNVEV (reference sequence). The CDR3 extends over 15 amino acids. CDR3 residues: CASSLLAHMNTEAFF. In DNA, the CDR3 is TGTGCCAGCAGTTTATTGGCCCACATGAACACTGAAGCTTTCTTT.

The genes are TRBV5-1 and TRBJ2-6; 11 bases match TRBD1. The V gene end was trimmed by 3 bases and the J gene end by 3 bases; junction bases not matched to a gene: 5. This CDR3 spans 17 amino acids. The germline gives CDR1 SGHRS, CDR2 YFSETQ. The CDR3 sequence: CASSSGQGGIGANVLTF. The CDR3 region has the DNA TGCGCCAGCAGCTCGGGACAGGGGGGGATTGGGGCCAACGTCCTGACTTTC.

This clonotype was seen only a few times. The rearrangement links TRBV7-3 to TRBJ2-1; the match to TRBD2 covers 7 bases. The J segment lost 8 bases and the V segment lost 1 base, leaving 5 bases of the junction unmatched. The germline CDR1 and CDR2 sequences are SGHTA and FQGTGA. CDR3 length equals 14 residues. CDR3 in amino acids: CASSLSGGWDEQFF. CDR3 DNA sequence: TGTGCCAGCAGCTTAAGCGGGGGATGGGATGAGCAGTTCTTC.

CDR3: CASSVGREETQYF. The CDR3 coding sequence is TGTGCCAGCAGCGTAGGGAGGGAAGAGACCCAGTACTTC. V gene TRBV9 combines with J gene TRBJ2-5, with D tentatively TRBD2 (6 bases). The CDR3 has 13 residues. Germline CDR1 SGDLS, CDR2 YYNGEE. V was pared by 0 bases and J by 3 bases, with 6 bases between.

This chain links TRBV2 with TRBJ2-7; maybe TRBD1 (6 bases). Germline loops: CDR1 SNHLY, CDR2 FYNNEI. V was clipped by 5 bases and J by 3 bases, with 11 bases between them. The CDR3 is made up of 13 amino acids. The CDR3 region is CASSRTASYEQYV. The CDR3 coding sequence is TGTGCCAGCAGTAGGACAGCTAGCTACGAGCAGTACGTC.

This clonotype occurred a few times. V usage is TRBV12-3 or TRBV12-4 and J usage is TRBJ1-2; D gene uncertain. V gave up 7 bases and J gave up 8 bases, with 17 bases separating them. CDR3 length: 13 amino acids. This CDR3 is CASTYRPVLGYTF. The CDR3 DNA is TGTGCCAGCACCTACCGACCAGTACTGGGCTACACCTTC.

V gene TRBV12-3 or TRBV12-4 combines with J gene TRBJ2-1, with 13 bases aligning to TRBD2. The junction had 3 bases not matched to a gene; V was cut back by 6 bases and J by 7 bases. The CDR3 is made up of 14 amino acids. CDR3 DNA: TGTGCCAGCAGACTAGCGGGGGGGCGTAATGAGCAGTTCTTC. Protein product: CASRLAGGRNEQFF.

The chain links TRBV7-2 to TRBJ1-2, with D hard to call. There are 14 residues in the CDR3. Germline CDR1 SGHTA, CDR2 FQGNSA. Trimming left V 1 base short and J 2 bases short, with 8 bases between. CDR3 sequence reads: CASSLVSENYGYTF. CDR3 DNA sequence: TGTGCCAGCAGCTTAGTTTCAGAGAACTATGGCTACACCTTC.

The sample holds a few counts of this clonotype. The chain joins TRBV19 to TRBJ2-1; 8 bases fit TRBD2. CDR3 length: 15 residues. Losses at the gene ends were 4 bases for V and 10 bases for J; bases not matched to a gene: 12. Germline V CDR1 and CDR2: LNHDA, SQIVND (reference sequence). CDR3 in amino acids: CASSTPGGGLYEQFF. For the CDR3, the DNA is TGTGCCAGTAGTACCCCCGGCGGGGGGTTATACGAGCAGTTCTTC.

CDR3 loop: CASSQDASGGADEQFF. The CDR3 DNA is TGCGCCAGCAGCCAAGATGCCAGCGGGGGGGCCGATGAGCAGTTCTTC. The V call is TRBV4-3, the J call TRBJ2-1, with 10 bases matching TRBD2. Germline CDR1 reads LGHNA; CDR2 reads YSLEER. The CDR3 sequence is 16 residues long. J gave up 8 bases and V 0 bases, and 7 bases lay outside the gene matches.

This clonotype was recorded a few times. The chain has TRBV20-1 and TRBJ1-2, with 9 bases that match TRBD1. This CDR3 has 13 residues. The V gene's germline CDR1 is DFQATT and CDR2 SNEGSKA (reference sequence). J gave up 7 bases and V 5 bases, and 8 bases lay outside the gene matches. This CDR3 is CSAFQQGAVGYTF. CDR3 nucleotide sequence: TGCAGTGCTTTCCAACAGGGGGCGGTTGGCTACACCTTC.

This clonotype has more than one count but fewer than ten. The chain employs TRBV9 and TRBJ1-6; the D gene is possibly TRBD1 (5 bases). Germline CDR1 and CDR2: SGDLS and YYNGEE. The CDR3 is 17 amino acids. Trimming stripped 4 bases from V and 0 bases from J, with 14 bases between. The CDR3 DNA is TGTGCCAGCAGCCCCAGGGACGGCCGCTCCTATAATTCACCCCTCCACTTT. This translates into CASSPRDGRSYNSPLHF.

This clonotype turned up a few times. The chain joins TRBV4-3 to TRBJ1-6; D not resolved. V was clipped by 3 bases and J by 10 bases, with 16 bases between them. This CDR3 is 15 amino acids long. Germline V gene sequence: CDR1 LGHNA, CDR2 YSLEER. The CDR3 coding sequence is TGCGCCAGCAGCCACCGAAATTTAGAGGGCTCACCCCTCCACTTT. Amino acids: CASSHRNLEGSPLHF.

The V call is TRBV7-2, the J call TRBJ1-5, with a weak D call TRBD1 (5 bases). V was shortened by 5 bases and J by 9 bases, with 17 bases between the two germline ends. The CDR3 contains 14 residues. The V gene's germline CDR1 is SGHTA and CDR2 FQGNSA. The CDR3 loop reads CASSLGRAVTPQHF. CDR3 coding DNA: TGTGCCAGCAGCCTCGGCAGGGCAGTTACGCCCCAGCATTTT.

This clonotype was counted between two and nine times. The chain couples TRBV3-1 to TRBJ2-3; no clear D gene. Between the trimmed V and J ends, which lost 1 base and 2 bases, there was a span of 10 bases. CDR3 length: 15 amino acids. Germline V gives CDR1 LGHDT, CDR2 YNNKEL (reference sequence). CDR3 bases: TGTGCCAGCAGCCAAGGGGCCGGTTTCACAGATACGCAGTATTTT. Its protein is CASSQGAGFTDTQYF.

The chain joins TRBV28 to TRBJ1-2, with TRBD1 matching over 9 bases. This CDR3 contains 16 residues. CDR1 MDHEN and CDR2 SYDVKM come from the germline V gene. Losses at the gene ends were 6 bases for V and 4 bases for J; bases not matched to a gene: 12. As DNA, the CDR3 is TGTGCCAGCAGGGACTCGACAGGGGGAATTAGCTATGGCTACACCTTC. It translates to CASRDSTGGISYGYTF.

This clonotype was counted a few times. The chain recombines TRBV27 with TRBJ2-5, with a possible D match to TRBD2 (7 bases). Germline assignment: CDR1 MNHEY and CDR2 SMNVEV (reference sequence). The CDR3 is 16 amino acids. Trimming pared 9 bases from V and 4 bases from J, leaving 24 bases between. In DNA, the CDR3 is TGTGCCAGTGCCGGGGGACGGGGGGCCTACCGAGAGACCCAGTACTTC. Amino acid sequence: CASAGGRGAYRETQYF.

The chain has TRBV20-1 and TRBJ2-1; tentatively, D is TRBD2 (7 bases). The germline V gene has CDR1 DFQATT and CDR2 SNEGSKA (reference sequence). The CDR3 spans 14 residues. V lost 5 bases and J 5 bases, leaving 16 bases between the germline ends. CDR3 coding DNA: TGCAGTGCTTCCCGGGGGGCTCTCCACAATGAGCAGTTCTTC. This encodes CSASRGALHNEQFF.

J is TRBJ1-1 and V is TRBV6-5; possible D gene TRBD1, 6 bases. CDR1 and CDR2 from the germline V gene are MNHEY and SVGAGI. Trimming took off 2 bases at V and 5 bases at J, with 18 bases between the two ends. The CDR3 runs to 16 residues. The CDR3 loop is CASSYTARQGTTEAFF. CDR3 bases: TGTGCCAGCAGTTACACCGCCCGGCAGGGGACAACTGAAGCTTTCTTT.

The chain joins TRBV29-1 to TRBJ2-3, with D hard to call. The CDR3 extends over 12 amino acids. From germline, CDR1 is SQVTM and CDR2 ANQGSEA. V lost 4 bases to trimming and J lost 8 bases, with 13 bases between them. The CDR3 is CSVGAPSGTQYF. CDR3 sequence (DNA): TGCAGCGTTGGGGCCCCCTCCGGTACGCAGTATTTT.

In nucleotides, the CDR3 is TGTGCCAGCAGGTCCTCGGGAGGCCATGGCTACACCTTC. Translating it yields CASRSSGGHGYTF. This sequence joins TRBV12-3 or TRBV12-4 and TRBJ1-2; no definite D call. This CDR3 contains 13 residues. The V end lost 6 bases, the J end lost 6 bases, and 14 bases lay between the germline ends.

This clonotype was seen only once. V and J are TRBV7-2 and TRBJ2-1; the D gene is possibly TRBD2 (7 bases). CDR1 is SGHTA, CDR2 FQGNSA, per germline. Trimming removed 5 bases at V and 9 bases at J, with 14 bases between. The CDR3 runs to 13 residues. The CDR3 nucleotides are TGTGCCAGCAGCAGCCGGGGGGCAGGTGAGCAGTTCTTC. It yields the protein CASSSRGAGEQFF. The variable domain in full, with the rest retrieved from reference TRBV7-2 and TRBJ2-1, is GAGVSQSPSNKVTEKGKDVELRCDPISGHTALYWYRQSLGQGLEFLIYFQGNSAPDKSGLPSDRFSAERTGGSVSTLTIQRTQQEDSAVYLCASSSRGAGEQFFGPGTRLTVL.

This sequence joins TRBV11-2 and TRBJ1-1; no clear D gene. V was shortened by 5 bases and J by 2 bases, with 9 bases between the two germline ends. The germline CDR1 and CDR2 sequences are SGHAT and FQNNGV. The CDR3 extends over 13 amino acids. This chain's CDR3 is CASSRRVNTEAFF. The CDR3 coding sequence is TGTGCCAGCAGCCGCCGGGTAAACACTGAAGCTTTCTTT.

This clonotype was picked up a small number of times. The chain employs TRBV3-1 and TRBJ2-7, with D possibly TRBD1 on 6 matching bases. CDR1 and CDR2 (germline): LGHDT, YNNKEL (reference sequence). V was clipped by 4 bases and J by 2 bases, with 15 bases between them. This CDR3 is built from 15 residues. CDR3 loop: CASSRDQGIAYEQYF. The CDR3 DNA follows: TGTGCCAGCAGCCGAGACCAGGGGATAGCCTACGAGCAGTACTTC.

This clonotype occurred a few times. The chain carries TRBV5-5 and TRBJ1-6; D is unresolved. V was clipped by 4 bases and J by 8 bases, with 13 bases between them. The CDR3 loop spans 14 amino acids. Germline assignment: CDR1 SGHKS and CDR2 YYEKEE (reference sequence). The CDR3 loop reads CASSASGGDSPLHF. The CDR3 DNA is TGTGCCAGCAGCGCATCAGGCGGGGATTCACCCCTCCACTTT.

Ten or more counts support this clonotype. J is TRBJ2-1 and V is TRBV19; 16 bases match TRBD2. The V and J ends lost 4 bases and 4 bases, in that order; junction bases with no gene match: 7. CDR3 length: 18 residues. In germline, CDR1 is LNHDA, CDR2 SQIVND (reference sequence). CDR3 protein: CASSRGTSGGAPYNEQFF. Here the CDR3 DNA reads TGTGCCAGTAGTAGGGGGACTAGCGGGGGGGCTCCATACAATGAGCAGTTCTTC.